The 27 T cell receptor beta chains given below trace back to one sample, sequenced in a study of blood T cell repertoires in COVID-19. Here immunoSEQ multiplex PCR was the method, and the copy in TCRdb shows in-frame clones only, minus some. Of 160,000 or so clones in the sample, about 88% were seen once. Sequenced sample: peripheral blood. These receptors came from a woman aged 45-65 years with COVID-19, enrolled during active disease.

The genes are TRBV5-5 and TRBJ2-1; 9 nucleotides align to TRBD1. CDR1 is SGHKS, CDR2 YYEKEE, per germline (reference sequence). V shed 5 bases and J 4 bases; nucleotides not matched to a gene: 7. This CDR3 region has 15 residues. The CDR3 sequence is CASSTRGQGYNEQFF. CDR3 sequence (DNA): TGTGCCAGCAGTACGCGCGGACAGGGGTACAATGAGCAGTTCTTC.

As regards this clone: A junction end diverges from the germline sequence, so it may reflect a read error. The gene calls are TRBV9 and TRBJ1-6; no reliable D call. CDR3 length: 15 amino acids. Per germline, CDR1 SGDLS and CDR2 YYNGEE. The CDR3 here is CASSVGNSHNSPLHF. CDR3 nucleotides: TGTGCCAGCAGCGTAGGAAACTCCCATAATTCACCCCTCCACTTT.

The V gene is TRBV13, the J gene TRBJ1-5; D is uncertain. The length of the CDR3 is 16 residues. Trimming took off 0 bases at V and 1 base at J, with 10 bases between the two ends. Germline V CDR1 and CDR2: PRHDT, FYEKMQ (reference sequence). DNA for the CDR3: TGTGCCAGCAGCTTAGGCTCCGGAGGGAGCAATCAGCCCCAGCATTTT. Translation: CASSLGSGGSNQPQHF.

This clone has just a few counts. The junction departs from the called germline gene at one end, perhaps through a read error. The gene calls are TRBV19 and TRBJ1-5; D is ambiguous. This CDR3 is 11 amino acids long. Per germline, CDR1 LNHDA and CDR2 SQIVND (reference sequence). DNA of the CDR3: TGTGCCAGTAGTGCTAGCGTCCAGGCCTTTTTT. It yields the protein CASSASVQAFF.

This chain joins TRBV21-1 and TRBJ1-4. TRBV21-1 is assigned pseudogene status. The CDR3 covers 16 residues. CDR3 residues: CASSKDGGATNEKLFF. The CDR3 region has the DNA TGTGCCAGCAGCAAAGATGGCGGAGCAACTAATGAAAAACTGTTTTTT.

The chain links TRBV28 to TRBJ2-7, with TRBD1 matching 12 bases. The germline V gene encodes CDR1 MDHEN and CDR2 SYDVKM. The CDR3 totals 15 residues. The V segment lost 6 bases and the J segment 7 bases; nucleotides outside the gene matches: 10. The CDR3 loop reads CASRPAGQGAKEQYF. The CDR3 bases are TGTGCCAGCAGGCCTGCGGGACAGGGGGCCAAAGAGCAGTACTTC.

The genes are TRBV7-9 and TRBJ2-5; 9 nucleotides align to TRBD1. The CDR3 contains 15 residues. Germline CDR1 is SEHNR and CDR2 is FQNEAQ (reference sequence). Germline trimming cut 2 bases from V and 5 bases from J; bases unmatched to any gene: 6. The CDR3 sequence is CASSLRDRAPETQYF. As DNA, the CDR3 is TGTGCCAGCAGCTTAAGGGACAGGGCCCCGGAGACCCAGTACTTC.

This sequence joins TRBV6-5 and TRBJ1-2, with D possibly matching TRBD1 (5 bases). The CDR3 covers 15 residues. Trimming stripped 4 bases from V and 0 bases from J, with 12 bases between. CDR1 and CDR2 from the germline V gene are MNHEY and SVGAGI. DNA for the CDR3: TGTGCCAGCAGTTCCCGGACACAAGCTAACTATGGCTACACCTTC. As protein: CASSSRTQANYGYTF.

This sequence joins TRBV5-5 and TRBJ2-7, with 8 positions matching TRBD1. In germline, CDR1 is SGHKS, CDR2 YYEKEE (reference sequence). The CDR3 consists of 13 residues. Trimming took 2 bases from V and 7 from J; bases not matched to a gene: 5. This chain's CDR3 is CASSFATGVEQYF. CDR3 in DNA: TGTGCCAGCAGCTTCGCGACAGGGGTTGAGCAGTACTTC.

The V and J genes are TRBV19 and TRBJ2-3, with 12 positions matching TRBD2. V shed 6 bases and J 6 bases; nucleotides not matched to a gene: 10. The CDR3 is 16 residues long. The germline V gene encodes CDR1 LNHDA and CDR2 SQIVND (reference sequence). CDR3 coding DNA: TGTGCCAGTAGCCGGAGGCTAGCGGGGGGGGTGGATACGCAGTATTTT. Translating it yields CASSRRLAGGVDTQYF.

The chain carries TRBV2 and TRBJ2-7, with a weak D call TRBD2 (5 bases). Germline V gives CDR1 SNHLY, CDR2 FYNNEI. Between the trimmed V and J ends, which lost 4 bases and 3 bases, there was a span of 7 bases. This CDR3 contains 12 residues. Here the CDR3 reads CASSAGIYEQYF. CDR3 sequence (DNA): TGTGCCAGCAGTGCCGGGATCTACGAGCAGTACTTC.

The chain joins TRBV18 to TRBJ1-4, with D uncertain. The V gene's germline CDR1 is KGHSH and CDR2 LQKENI. The length of the CDR3 is 16 residues. Trimming pared 4 bases from V and 0 bases from J, leaving 12 bases between. The CDR3 is CASSQYTPATNEKLFF. The CDR3 region has the DNA TGTGCCAGCTCACAATACACGCCTGCAACTAATGAAAAACTGTTTTTT.

The sample holds one count of this clone. The chain combines TRBV12-5 with TRBJ2-7, with 9 nucleotides matching TRBD1. V dropped 4 bases and J dropped 1; count of bases not matched to a gene: 8. Germline V gene sequence: CDR1 LGHNT, CDR2 FRNRAP. The CDR3 has 16 amino acids. CDR3 sequence reads: CASGSSAGTGSYEQYF. CDR3 coding DNA: TGTGCTAGTGGTTCCTCCGCCGGGACAGGGTCCTACGAGCAGTACTTC.

This clone was observed a few times. V is TRBV2 and J is TRBJ1-5, with 7 positions matching TRBD1. After removal of 4 bases from V and 4 bases from J, the junction contained 7 bases not matched to a gene. Germline V gives CDR1 SNHLY, CDR2 FYNNEI. CDR3 length: 15 residues. The CDR3 loop is CASSGRGGYNQPQHF. For the CDR3, the DNA is TGTGCCAGCAGTGGACGAGGGGGCTATAATCAGCCCCAGCATTTT.

The gene calls are TRBV5-3 and TRBJ2-7; TRBD2 agrees at 15 bases. TRBV5-3 is an open reading frame, and its role is uncertain. The junction had 8 bases not matched to a gene; V was cut back by 4 bases and J by 3 bases. The CDR3 is made up of 17 amino acids. The CDR3 coding sequence is TGTGCCAGAAGCCCCTGGACTAGCGGGGGGGCTTTCTACGAGCAGTACTTC. Encoded protein: CARSPWTSGGAFYEQYF.

The count of this clone is one. The chain links TRBV6-5 to TRBJ1-2, with 7 bases aligning to TRBD1. This CDR3 is 15 amino acids long. V was clipped by 6 bases and J by 8 bases; unmatched bases: 15. Germline assignment: CDR1 MNHEY and CDR2 SVGAGI. For the CDR3, the DNA is TGTGCCAGCAGCCTAGACAGGGCCCCAACGCGGGGCTACACCTTC. It is translated as CASSLDRAPTRGYTF.

The chain recombines TRBV10-3 with TRBJ1-1; a weak D match, TRBD1 (6 bases). Trimming shortened V by 3 bases and J by 4 bases, and 9 bases separated the two germline ends. The CDR3 has 13 amino acids. Germline CDR1 and CDR2: ENHRY and SYGVKD. CDR3 region: CAISDRGGTEAFF. Written as DNA, the CDR3 is TGTGCCATCAGTGACAGGGGTGGCACTGAAGCTTTCTTT.

The chain links TRBV7-7 to TRBJ1-1; perhaps TRBD1 as D (6 bases). This CDR3 spans 13 amino acids. In germline, CDR1 is SSHAT, CDR2 FNYEAQ (reference sequence). V was pared by 5 bases and J by 2 bases, with 9 bases between. The CDR3, as DNA: TGTGCCAGCAGCCGACAGGAAAACACTGAAGCTTTCTTT. Amino acids: CASSRQENTEAFF.

V is TRBV24-1 and J is TRBJ2-3; D is perhaps TRBD2 (6 bases). The CDR3 is 16 residues long. CDR1 and CDR2 (germline): KGHDR, SFDVKD. V shed 3 bases and J shed 4 bases, with 16 bases lying between them. CDR3 in DNA: TGTGCCACCAGTGATGCCGCAGGGTCGGGAGCAGATACGCAGTATTTT. Protein sequence: CATSDAAGSGADTQYF.

The chain recombines TRBV6-1 with TRBJ1-5; D may be TRBD1 (5 bases). Germline lookup yields CDR1 MNHNS and CDR2 SASEGT. Trimming took off 2 bases at V and 7 bases at J, with 9 bases between the two ends. The CDR3 extends over 13 amino acids. The CDR3 is CASSELEGQPQHF. The CDR3 DNA sequence: TGTGCCAGCAGTGAATTGGAGGGGCAGCCCCAGCATTTT.

V usage is TRBV4-1 and J usage is TRBJ2-1, with 8 bases matching TRBD2. Germline CDR1 and CDR2: MGHRA and YSYEKL. CDR3 length: 15 amino acids. V lost 4 bases to trimming and J lost 2 bases; unmatched junction nucleotides: 4. The CDR3 spells CASSLIAGTYNEQFF. Here the CDR3 DNA reads TGCGCCAGCAGCCTTATAGCGGGGACCTACAATGAGCAGTTCTTC.

The rearrangement links TRBV5-1 to TRBJ1-2, with a tentative D call TRBD1 (6 bases). The germline CDR1 and CDR2 sequences are SGHRS and YFSETQ. This CDR3 has 14 amino acids. V dropped 0 bases and J dropped 2 bases, with 8 bases sitting between them. The CDR3 protein is CASSLGTGNYGYTF. CDR3 bases: TGCGCCAGCAGCTTGGGTACAGGGAACTATGGCTACACCTTC.

In this sample, this clone turned up once. The chain links TRBV15 to TRBJ2-6; weak D call: TRBD2 (6 bases). V was clipped by 5 bases and J by 2 bases, with 25 bases between them. This CDR3 region has 20 residues. CDR1 is LNHNV, CDR2 YYDKDF, per germline (reference sequence). CDR3 bases: TGTGCCACCAGCGGGACTGAACTCCATAGGTTCCTGGCTGGGGCCAACGTCCTGACTTTC. Amino acid sequence: CATSGTELHRFLAGANVLTF.

The V and J genes are TRBV20-1 and TRBJ1-1; D is unresolved. Trimming removed 3 bases from V and 7 bases from J, with 9 bases in between. This CDR3 has 11 amino acids. The V gene's germline CDR1 is DFQATT and CDR2 SNEGSKA (reference sequence). The CDR3 reads CSARDYNEAFF. In nucleotides, the CDR3 is TGCAGTGCTAGGGACTACAATGAAGCTTTCTTT.

The gene calls are TRBV19 and TRBJ1-1, with TRBD1 as a possible D gene (5 bases). The CDR3 covers 11 residues. Trimming pared 2 bases from V and 11 bases from J, leaving 9 bases between. From germline, CDR1 is LNHDA and CDR2 SQIVND (reference sequence). The CDR3 reads CASSILGGAFF. The CDR3 DNA sequence: TGTGCCAGTAGTATACTGGGGGGGGCTTTCTTT.

This clone was seen a single time. The V and J genes are TRBV30 and TRBJ2-7; D is perhaps TRBD1 (6 bases). The CDR3 sequence is 15 residues long. V gave up 3 bases and J gave up 0 bases, with 15 bases separating them. Germline CDR1 reads GTSNPN; CDR2 reads SVGIG (reference sequence). The CDR3 DNA reads as TGTGCCTGGAGCCCCGGGACATCTAGCTCCTACGAGCAGTACTTC. Its protein product is CAWSPGTSSSYEQYF.

The rearrangement uses TRBV5-1 and TRBJ2-3; TRBD2 aligns across 8 bases. Trimming at V came to 3 bases and at J to 4 bases, leaving 7 bases not matched to a gene. Germline assignment: CDR1 SGHRS and CDR2 YFSETQ. The CDR3 is 15 amino acids. The CDR3 protein is CASSSNSGGPDTQYF. CDR3 sequence (DNA): TGCGCCAGCAGCTCGAATTCGGGGGGGCCAGATACGCAGTATTTT.